The clone carrying this T cell receptor (beta chain) was seen a single time. This record belongs to a study of T cells after somatic rescue of genetic block. This CDR3 has 13 amino acids. Trimming left V 8 bases short and J 6 bases short, with 16 bases between. CDR1 is MDHEN and CDR2 is SYDVKM in the germline V gene. Sequenced by immunoSEQ multiplex PCR; TCRdb stores in-frame clones only, minus some. The table includes about 13,000 clones, over 65% detected once. The receptor comes from a boy aged 5-17 years. The gene calls are TRBV28 and TRBJ1-2; D perhaps matches TRBD1 (6 bases). Sequencing was carried out using peripheral blood mononuclear cells (PBMCs). The CDR3 reads CASDSRDTDGYTF. Written as DNA, the CDR3 is TGTGCCAGCGACTCCCGGGACACGGATGGCTACACCTTC.